This T cell receptor (beta chain) was obtained from a study of blood T cell repertoires in COVID-19. Study as a whole: From the United States, Italy and Spain came samples of acute and convalescent COVID-19. Nucleic acid was either cDNA or gDNA, and it came from T cells, B-cell-depleted T cells, or PBMCs.

CDR3 length: 12 residues. Germline V CDR1 and CDR2: LGHNT, FRNRAP. The V gene lost 7 bases and the J gene lost 9 bases, with 13 bases spanning the gap. The authors' processing: Amplification of reference gene primers was used by the study to estimate nucleated cell counts. Sequencing used immunoSEQ multiplex PCR; TCRdb keeps in-frame clones, though not all of them. V, J and clone size are those of that table, while D and trimming were read from the DNA. Seen here are 130,000 to 150,000 clones, about 86% observed once, and the top ten hold 3% to 3.5%. Sequenced material: peripheral blood. The receptor comes from a woman older than 75 with acute or convalescent COVID-19. This sequence joins TRBV12-5 and TRBJ2-1, with D maybe TRBD1 (6 bases). CDR3 nucleotide sequence: TGTGCTAGTGCCCCCGTAGGGGGTGAGCAGTTCTTC. Its translation: CASAPVGGEQFF. The whole variable domain, filled in from reference TRBV12-5 and TRBJ2-1, reads DARVTQTPRHKVTEMGQEVTMRCQPILGHNTVFWYRQTMMQGLELLAYFRNRAPLDDSGMPKDRFSAEMPDATLATLKIQPSEPRDSAVYFCASAPVGGEQFFGPGTRLTVL.